The 10 T cell receptor beta chains below come from one sample, sequenced in a study of a mutant IDH1 vaccine in newly diagnosed glioma. Profiling relied on immunoSEQ multiplex PCR, and the TCRdb table lists in-frame clones only, not all of them. The table shows 25,000 or so clones, with roughly 84% occurring only once. Regarding time point: week 5, during vaccination. One vaccine dose held 300 ug of mutant IDH1 20-mer peptide and came with topical imiquimod. These TCRs' antigens remain unknown. Specimen: PBMCs, collected from a glioma patient whose treatment included an IDH1 peptide vaccine. These receptors all come from a man in his forties or fifties with glioma. Some clones in this sample may be carry-over from other donors' samples.

Comment on this clone: A much larger clone differs from this one at a single base, so this may be a read error. Other DNA sequences of this sample code for an identical CDR3. The V gene is TRBV4-1, the J gene TRBJ1-4, with TRBD1 as a possible D gene (5 bases). There are 13 residues in the CDR3. V gave up 3 bases and J gave up 5 bases, with 7 bases separating them. Germline V CDR1 and CDR2: MGHRA, YSYEKL. CDR3 amino acids: CASSQGGNEKLFF. For the CDR3, the DNA is TGCGCCAGCAGCCAGGGGGGGAATGAAAAACTGTTTTTT.

The chain couples TRBV11-2 to TRBJ1-2, with no clear D. This CDR3 spans 14 amino acids. Germline V lookup: CDR1 SGHAT, CDR2 FQNNGV. Trimming cost V 2 bases and J 4 bases, with 11 bases left between them. The CDR3 spells CASSLLASVYGYTF. For the CDR3, the DNA is TGTGCCAGCAGCTTATTAGCTTCCGTCTATGGCTACACCTTC.

This sequence joins TRBV4-1 and TRBJ1-5, with TRBD1 identical over 7 bases. Germline V gene lookup returns CDR1 MGHRA and CDR2 YSYEKL. After removal of 2 bases from V and 5 bases from J, the junction contained 6 bases not matched to a gene. The CDR3 length is 15 residues. In DNA, the CDR3 is TGCGCCAGCAGCCAAACTGTCCAGGGGGATCAGCCCCAGCATTTT. This translates into CASSQTVQGDQPQHF.

The rearrangement links TRBV5-1 to TRBJ2-1, with 7 positions matching TRBD1. CDR3 length: 14 residues. The germline V gene has CDR1 SGHRS and CDR2 YFSETQ. V lost 1 base and J lost 10; bases outside the gene matches: 8. CDR3 coding DNA: TGCGCCAGCAGCTTGTCGCAGGGGGTACGCGAGCAGTTCTTC. Residues: CASSLSQGVREQFF.

This rearrangement joins TRBV11-3 to TRBJ2-1; tentatively, D is TRBD2 (7 bases). The CDR3 totals 15 residues. Germline V gene lookup returns CDR1 SGHNT and CDR2 YENEEA. Between the trimmed V and J ends, which lost 2 bases and 6 bases, there was a span of 14 bases. CDR3 sequence reads: CASSLRRGQSNEQFF. The CDR3, as DNA: TGTGCCAGCAGCTTAAGGCGGGGGCAGAGCAATGAGCAGTTCTTC. Combining the CDR3 with reference TRBV11-3 and TRBJ2-1 gives the whole variable domain EAGVVQSPRYKIIEKKQPVAFWCNPISGHNTLYWYLQNLGQGPELLIRYENEEAVDDSQLPKDRFSAERLKGVDSTLKIQPAELGDSAVYLCASSLRRGQSNEQFFGPGTRLTVL.

J is TRBJ2-5 and V is TRBV7-8; D is ambiguous. This CDR3 is built from 14 residues. CDR1 and CDR2 from the germline V gene are SGHVS and FQNEAQ. V lost 0 bases to trimming and J lost 4 bases, with 9 bases between them. CDR3 amino acids: CASSLASVRETQYF. The CDR3 nucleotides read TGTGCCAGCAGCTTAGCTTCGGTTAGAGAGACCCAGTACTTC.

This chain links TRBV5-1 with TRBJ2-7; 9 bases map to TRBD1. The germline V gene encodes CDR1 SGHRS and CDR2 YFSETQ. The CDR3 has 16 residues. The V and J ends lost 4 bases and 0 bases, in that order; junction bases with no gene match: 8. CDR3 residues: CASSKTVTGGSYEQYF. The CDR3 DNA is TGCGCCAGCAGCAAAACCGTGACAGGGGGCTCCTACGAGCAGTACTTC.

The chain links TRBV11-2 to TRBJ2-2; D unclear. The V gene's germline CDR1 is SGHAT and CDR2 FQNNGV. Trimming took off 10 bases at V and 7 bases at J, with 16 bases between the two ends. The CDR3 loop spans 13 amino acids. The CDR3, as DNA: TGTGCCACGACGTGGGGTTTGGGCGGGGAGCTGTTTTTT. It yields the protein CATTWGLGGELFF.

This chain connects TRBV10-3 to TRBJ2-3; 14 bases are shared with TRBD2. Per the germline V gene, CDR1 is ENHRY and CDR2 is SYGVKD. The CDR3 has 16 amino acids. Germline trimming cut 6 bases from V and 0 bases from J; bases unmatched to any gene: 2. The DNA for the CDR3 is TGTGCCATCAGAGGACTAGCGGGGGGAAGCACAGATACGCAGTATTTT. Protein sequence: CAIRGLAGGSTDTQYF.

V is TRBV29-1 and J is TRBJ2-1; the match to TRBD2 covers 9 bases. Germline V gene data show CDR1 as SQVTM and CDR2 as ANQGSEA. This CDR3 comprises 15 residues. V lost 4 bases, J lost 7 bases, and 11 bases stayed unmatched. CDR3 sequence: CSVAVRGGAGNEQFF. As DNA, the CDR3 is TGCAGCGTTGCCGTTCGCGGGGGGGCCGGGAATGAGCAGTTCTTC.